This T cell receptor beta chain derives from a study of T cells in Graves' hyperthyroidism and ophthalmopathy. TCR beta CDR3 regions were amplified from RNA. HTBI primers were used for first-round RT-PCR of the TCR CDR3. Via MiXCR, TCRdb re-called the multiplex PCR reads, giving one row per CDR3 protein. This repertoire shows about 320,000 distinct CDR3 sequences, around 16% found once; its top ten account for around 34%. This clonotype showed up many times. The length of the CDR3 is 15 residues. V dropped 4 bases and J dropped 10; count of bases not matched to a gene: 13. Germline V lookup: CDR1 DFQATT, CDR2 SNEGSKA (reference sequence).

This receptor was identified in a man aged 25-45 years with Graves' hyperthyroidism. This sequence joins TRBV20-1 and TRBJ2-3; 11 bases agree with TRBD2. What was sequenced was blood. The CDR3 loop reads CSATNTSGSGWAQYF. The CDR3 region has the DNA TGCAGTGCTACTAACACTAGCGGGAGCGGGTGGGCGCAGTATTTT.